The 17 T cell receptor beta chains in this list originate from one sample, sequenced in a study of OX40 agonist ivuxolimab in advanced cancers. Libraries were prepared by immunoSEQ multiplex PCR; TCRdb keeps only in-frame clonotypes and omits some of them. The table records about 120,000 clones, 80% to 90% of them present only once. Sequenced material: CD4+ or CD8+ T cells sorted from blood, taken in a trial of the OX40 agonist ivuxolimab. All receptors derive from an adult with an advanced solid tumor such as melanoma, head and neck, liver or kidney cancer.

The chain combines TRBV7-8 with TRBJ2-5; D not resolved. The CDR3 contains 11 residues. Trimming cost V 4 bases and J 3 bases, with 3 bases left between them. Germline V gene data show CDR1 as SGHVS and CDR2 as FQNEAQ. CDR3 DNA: TGTGCCAGCAGCTCTGAAGAGACCCAGTACTTC. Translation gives CASSSEETQYF.

CDR3 sequence: CAWMPGQGFSPLHF. CDR3 nucleotides: TGTGCCTGGATGCCGGGACAGGGATTCTCACCCCTCCACTTT. J is TRBJ1-6 and V is TRBV30; 9 bases align to TRBD1. Germline trimming cut 4 bases from V and 10 bases from J; bases unmatched to any gene: 8. Germline V gene sequence: CDR1 GTSNPN, CDR2 SVGIG (reference sequence). The CDR3 loop spans 14 amino acids.

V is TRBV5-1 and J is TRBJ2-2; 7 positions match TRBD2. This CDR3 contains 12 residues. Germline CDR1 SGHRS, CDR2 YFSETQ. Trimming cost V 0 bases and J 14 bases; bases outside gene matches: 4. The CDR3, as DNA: TGCGCCAGCAGCTTGGGGGAGGGGAGACTGTTTTTT. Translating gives CASSLGEGRLFF. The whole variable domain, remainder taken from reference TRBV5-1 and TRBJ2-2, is KAGVTQTPRYLIKTRGQQVTLSCSPISGHRSVSWYQQTPGQGLQFLFEYFSETQRNKGNFPGRFSGRQFSNSRSEMNVSTLELGDSALYLCASSLGEGRLFFGEGSRLTVL.

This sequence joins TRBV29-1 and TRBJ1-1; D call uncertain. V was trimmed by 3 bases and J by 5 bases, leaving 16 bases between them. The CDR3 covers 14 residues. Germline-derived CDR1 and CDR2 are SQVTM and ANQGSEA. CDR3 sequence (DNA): TGCAGCGTTGATTCCTCCCTCAGAGAGACTGAAGCTTTCTTT. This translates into CSVDSSLRETEAFF.

This CDR3 is CASSLERGRSSYEQYF. CDR3 nucleotide sequence: TGTGCCAGCAGCTTAGAAAGGGGCAGGAGCTCCTACGAGCAGTACTTC. The genes are TRBV7-2 and TRBJ2-7; weak D call: TRBD1 (5 bases). The CDR3 is 16 amino acids. Between the trimmed V and J ends, which lost 1 base and 0 bases, there was a span of 13 bases. CDR1 is SGHTA and CDR2 is FQGNSA in the germline V gene.

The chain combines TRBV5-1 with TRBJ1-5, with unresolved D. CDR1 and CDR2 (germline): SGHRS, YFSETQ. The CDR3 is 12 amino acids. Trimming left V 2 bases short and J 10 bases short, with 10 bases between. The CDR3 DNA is TGCGCCAGCAGCTTCGATTCGGGACCCCAGCATTTT. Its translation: CASSFDSGPQHF.

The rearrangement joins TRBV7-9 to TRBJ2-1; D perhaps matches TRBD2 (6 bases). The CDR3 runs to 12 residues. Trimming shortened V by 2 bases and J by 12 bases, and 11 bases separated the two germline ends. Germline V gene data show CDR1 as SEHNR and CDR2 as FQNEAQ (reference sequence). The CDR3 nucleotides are TGTGCCAGCAGCTTAAGCGGGTCGGGGCAGTTCTTC. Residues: CASSLSGSGQFF.

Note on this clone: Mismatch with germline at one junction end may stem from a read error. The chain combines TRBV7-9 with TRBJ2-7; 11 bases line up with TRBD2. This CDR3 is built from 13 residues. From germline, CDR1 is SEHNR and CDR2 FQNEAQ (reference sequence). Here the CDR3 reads CASSYELAGGLFF. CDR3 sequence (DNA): TGTGCCAGCAGCTACGAATTAGCGGGGGGGCTCTTTTTT.

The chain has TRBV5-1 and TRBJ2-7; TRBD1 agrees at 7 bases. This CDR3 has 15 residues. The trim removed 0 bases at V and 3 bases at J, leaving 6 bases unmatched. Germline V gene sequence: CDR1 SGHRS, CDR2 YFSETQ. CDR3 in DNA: TGCGCCAGCAGCTTGGCCGCGACAGGGATCTACGAGCAGTACTTC. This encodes CASSLAATGIYEQYF.

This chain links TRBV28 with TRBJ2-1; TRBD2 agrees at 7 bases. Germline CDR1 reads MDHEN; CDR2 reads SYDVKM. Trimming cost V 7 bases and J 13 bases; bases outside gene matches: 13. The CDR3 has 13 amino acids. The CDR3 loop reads CASNSELAGSQFF. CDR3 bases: TGTGCCAGCAACAGTGAATTAGCGGGTAGTCAGTTCTTC.

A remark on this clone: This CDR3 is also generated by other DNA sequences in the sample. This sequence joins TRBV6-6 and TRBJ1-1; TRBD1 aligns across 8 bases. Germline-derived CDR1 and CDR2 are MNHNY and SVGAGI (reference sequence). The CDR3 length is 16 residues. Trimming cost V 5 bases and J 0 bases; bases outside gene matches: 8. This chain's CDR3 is CASSPRQGLMNTEAFF. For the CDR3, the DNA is TGTGCCAGCAGTCCCCGACAGGGGTTGATGAACACTGAAGCTTTCTTT.

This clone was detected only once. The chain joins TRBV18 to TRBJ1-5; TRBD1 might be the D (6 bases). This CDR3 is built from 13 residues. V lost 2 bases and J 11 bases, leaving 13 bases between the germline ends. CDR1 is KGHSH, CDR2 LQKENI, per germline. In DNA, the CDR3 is TGTGCCAGCTCACCAGAACAGGGTTATTCCCAGCATTTT. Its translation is CASSPEQGYSQHF.

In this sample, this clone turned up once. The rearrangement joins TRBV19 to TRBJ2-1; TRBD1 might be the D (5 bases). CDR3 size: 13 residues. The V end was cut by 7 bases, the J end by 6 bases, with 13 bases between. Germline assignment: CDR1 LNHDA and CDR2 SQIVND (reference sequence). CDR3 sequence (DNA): TGTGCCAGTAAAGCAGGGTGGTCCAATGAGCAGTTCTTC. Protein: CASKAGWSNEQFF.

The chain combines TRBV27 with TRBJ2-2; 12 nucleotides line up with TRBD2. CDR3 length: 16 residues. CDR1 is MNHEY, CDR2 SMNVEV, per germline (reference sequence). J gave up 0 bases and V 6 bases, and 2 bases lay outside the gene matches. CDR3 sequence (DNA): TGTGCCAGCAGCTCTAGCGGGGGGGCGAACACCGGGGAGCTGTTTTTT. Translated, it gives CASSSSGGANTGELFF.

The CDR3 region is CASSYGQGYNEQFF. In nucleotides, the CDR3 is TGTGCCAGCAGTTACGGCCAGGGATACAATGAGCAGTTCTTC. V usage is TRBV6-5 and J usage is TRBJ2-1, with D perhaps TRBD1 (5 bases). Germline-derived CDR1 and CDR2 are MNHEY and SVGAGI. The CDR3 is 14 amino acids. Trimming pared 2 bases from V and 4 bases from J, leaving 9 bases between.

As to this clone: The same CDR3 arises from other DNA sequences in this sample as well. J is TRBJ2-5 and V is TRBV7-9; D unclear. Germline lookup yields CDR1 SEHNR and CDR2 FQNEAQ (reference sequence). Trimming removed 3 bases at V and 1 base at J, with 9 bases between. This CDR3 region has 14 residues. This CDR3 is CASSLGGVQETQYF. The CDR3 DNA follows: TGTGCCAGCAGCTTGGGCGGAGTCCAAGAGACCCAGTACTTC.

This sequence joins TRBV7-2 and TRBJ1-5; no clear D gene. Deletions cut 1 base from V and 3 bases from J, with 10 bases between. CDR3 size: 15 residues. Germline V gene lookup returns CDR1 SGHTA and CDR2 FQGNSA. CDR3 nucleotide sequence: TGTGCCAGCAGCTTAGGGTATGGAAACAATCAGCCCCAGCATTTT. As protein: CASSLGYGNNQPQHF.